One and the same sample provided the 11 T cell receptor beta chains below, sequenced in a study of regulatory T cells in long-lasting Graves disease. Noted time point: persistent/refractory GD, antithyroid drugs over 5 years with positive TRAb. PBMC RNA was the source of the TCR library. According to the study, TCR beta libraries were built with iRepertoire HTBI primers and CDR3-region Arm-PCR. A single record per CDR3 protein comes from TCRdb applying MiXCR to the multiplex PCR reads. The sample has 300,000 to 500,000 distinct CDR3 sequences; around 21% are singletons. The material was peripheral blood mononuclear cells (PBMCs), obtained when the disease was refractory, from a patient treated with antithyroid drugs. These TCRs come from a female donor with Graves disease.

This clonotype has a handful of counts. The rearrangement uses TRBV27 and TRBJ2-7; 9 bases are shared with TRBD2. V was clipped by 2 bases and J by 9 bases; unmatched bases: 14. From germline, CDR1 is MNHEY and CDR2 SMNVEV (reference sequence). This CDR3 comprises 16 residues. CDR3 sequence reads: CASSLVAGAPPGGQYF. The CDR3 DNA is TGTGCCAGCAGTTTAGTAGCGGGAGCCCCTCCCGGAGGGCAGTACTTC.

This clonotype showed up many times. This rearrangement joins TRBV12-3 or TRBV12-4 to TRBJ1-4; the D gene is possibly TRBD1 (5 bases). This CDR3 has 14 residues. With 6 bases removed from V and 7 bases from J, the gap between germline ends came to 15 bases. DNA of the CDR3: TGTGCCAGCAGGACAGACCGGGAGGGTGAAAAACTGTTTTTT. This translates into CASRTDREGEKLFF.

The chain recombines TRBV7-3 with TRBJ2-5; 9 bases are shared with TRBD2. This CDR3 is 14 amino acids long. The germline V gene has CDR1 SGHTA and CDR2 FQGTGA. The J segment lost 5 bases and the V segment lost 5 bases, leaving 6 bases of the junction unmatched. CDR3 DNA sequence: TGTGCCAGCAGCGCGGGGGGGGGCTTTGAGACCCAGTACTTC. This sequence encodes CASSAGGGFETQYF.

This clonotype was seen more than once but under ten times. The chain is built from TRBV24-1 and TRBJ2-1, with TRBD2 identical over 15 bases. J gave up 10 bases and V 4 bases, and 4 bases lay outside the gene matches. The CDR3 consists of 15 residues. Germline loops: CDR1 KGHDR, CDR2 SFDVKD. The CDR3 sequence is CATSDGGLAGGEQFF. The DNA of the CDR3 is TGTGCCACCAGTGACGGAGGACTAGCGGGGGGGGAGCAGTTCTTC.

This clonotype was observed many times. This rearrangement joins TRBV18 to TRBJ1-2, with no clear D. The germline V gene has CDR1 KGHSH and CDR2 LQKENI. The CDR3 spans 12 residues. The V and J ends lost 3 bases and 7 bases respectively, with 9 bases between them. CDR3 DNA: TGTGCCAGCTCACCGAGTGAGACTGGCTACACCTTC. Translating gives CASSPSETGYTF.

The chain employs TRBV6-4 and TRBJ2-7, with TRBD2 matching 9 bases. Germline CDR1 reads MRHNA; CDR2 reads SNTAGT. This CDR3 is built from 13 residues. Losses at the gene ends were 5 bases for V and 6 bases for J; bases not matched to a gene: 5. The CDR3 DNA reads as TGTGCCAGCAGTTACCTAGCGGGGACCGAGCAGTACTTC. This codes for CASSYLAGTEQYF.

This clonotype was counted ten times or more. J is TRBJ1-5 and V is TRBV7-9; D remains unclear. The CDR3 runs 12 residues. V was clipped by 3 bases and J by 7 bases, with 7 bases between them. Germline lookup yields CDR1 SEHNR and CDR2 FQNEAQ (reference sequence). The CDR3 here is CASSFLSQPQHF. Here the CDR3 DNA reads TGTGCCAGCAGCTTCCTCTCCCAGCCCCAGCATTTT.

This clonotype has just a few counts. V usage is TRBV3-1 and J usage is TRBJ2-5, with 8 bases that match TRBD1. V lost 1 base, J lost 4 bases, and 5 bases stayed unmatched. Germline values: CDR1 LGHDT, CDR2 YNNKEL (reference sequence). The CDR3 contains 15 residues. The CDR3 spells CASSQVGTGGETQYF. CDR3 DNA: TGTGCCAGCAGCCAAGTCGGAACAGGGGGAGAGACCCAGTACTTC.

This clonotype has a handful of counts. The CDR3, as DNA: TGTGCCAGCAGCCAAGATCGGGACAGGAGCTTAGATTCCTACGAGCAGTACTTC. This sequence encodes CASSQDRDRSLDSYEQYF. The chain joins TRBV14 to TRBJ2-7; 8 nucleotides line up with TRBD1. CDR1 is SGHDN, CDR2 FVKESK, per germline. This CDR3 is built from 18 residues. With V trimmed by 0 bases and J by 1 base, 11 bases remained unmatched.

The V and J genes are TRBV7-9 and TRBJ2-2; D gene ambiguous. V lost 11 bases and J 0 bases, leaving 13 bases between the germline ends. This CDR3 has 14 residues. Germline CDR1 is SEHNR and CDR2 is FQNEAQ (reference sequence). CDR3: CAGLDDPNTGELFF. The CDR3 nucleotides read TGTGCCGGTCTGGACGACCCGAACACCGGGGAGCTGTTTTTT.

This clonotype was recorded at least ten times. The rearrangement joins TRBV2 to TRBJ1-4; D not resolved. The CDR3 loop spans 13 amino acids. Germline assignment: CDR1 SNHLY and CDR2 FYNNEI. V lost 6 bases and J 8 bases, leaving 13 bases between the germline ends. The CDR3 DNA follows: TGTGCCAGCAGAGAATTGGCTGGGGAAAAACTGTTTTTT. Protein sequence: CASRELAGEKLFF.